This T cell receptor (beta chain) was profiled in a study of blood T cell repertoires in COVID-19. The wider study: COVID-19 samples, acute and convalescent, were from the United States, Italy and Spain.

Assay: immunoSEQ multiplex PCR; the TCRdb copy retains only in-frame clones and omits some. Of about 140,000 clones detected, less than 80% appear once; the ten largest clones hold around 4.2%. V lost 8 bases to trimming and J lost 3 bases; unmatched junction nucleotides: 6. CDR3 length: 14 residues. From germline, CDR1 is SNHLY and CDR2 FYNNEI. Sequenced sample: peripheral blood. This chain uses TRBV2 with TRBJ2-5, with TRBD1 matching over 10 bases. The sequence came from a woman older than 75 with active or convalescent COVID-19. The CDR3 loop is CASRDRGSKETQYF. The CDR3 region has the DNA TGTGCCAGCCGGGACAGGGGCTCCAAAGAGACCCAGTACTTC.